This T cell receptor (beta chain) was identified during a study of cytomegalovirus exposure and HLA in healthy donors. Study-level information: An earlier analysis identified 117 million unique TCR beta sequences in 170 million or so T cells.

General observations from the study: A later analysis appeared to link common viral pathogens to several of the most significant clusters. The authors enumerated over 150 TCR beta chains as linked to cytomegalovirus.

The CDR3 totals 16 residues. Germline CDR1 is SEHNR and CDR2 is FQNEAQ (reference sequence). V lost 1 base, J lost 9 bases, and 16 bases lay in between. PCR used 60 Vbeta primers and 13 Jbeta primers. The table came from immunoSEQ multiplex PCR; TCRdb's copy has only in-frame clones and leaves some out. The repertoire holds approximately 170,000 clones, with roughly 80% as singletons. A note on this clone: Its matching antigen is unknown.

Healthy bone marrow donors supplied every sample. What was sequenced was PBMCs. The chain combines TRBV7-9 with TRBJ1-6, with TRBD1 as a possible D gene (6 bases). The origin of this receptor is a young woman in good health and CMV-seronegative. For the CDR3, the DNA is TGTGCCAGCAGCTTAGATTCTTACGAGGACAGTTCACCCCTCCACTTT. Translating it yields CASSLDSYEDSSPLHF.